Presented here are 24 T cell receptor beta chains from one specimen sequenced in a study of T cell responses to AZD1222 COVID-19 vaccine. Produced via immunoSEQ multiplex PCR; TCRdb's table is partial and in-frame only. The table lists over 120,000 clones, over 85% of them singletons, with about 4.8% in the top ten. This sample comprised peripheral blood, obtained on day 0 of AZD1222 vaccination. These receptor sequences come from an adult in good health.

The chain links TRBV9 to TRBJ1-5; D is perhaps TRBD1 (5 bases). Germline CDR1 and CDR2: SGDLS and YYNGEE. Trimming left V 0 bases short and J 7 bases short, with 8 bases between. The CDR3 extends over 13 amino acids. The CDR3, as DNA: TGTGCCAGCAGCGTAGGGGGGGGGCAGCCCCAGCATTTT. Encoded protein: CASSVGGGQPQHF.

CDR3 DNA sequence: TGTGCCAGCAGCTTAGGTATGGCTGGATTTGAGCAGTTCTTC. This encodes CASSLGMAGFEQFF. The V and J genes are TRBV7-9 and TRBJ2-1; D uncertain. Germline CDR1 and CDR2: SEHNR and FQNEAQ (reference sequence). V shed 1 base and J shed 9 bases, with 13 bases lying between them. This CDR3 contains 14 residues.

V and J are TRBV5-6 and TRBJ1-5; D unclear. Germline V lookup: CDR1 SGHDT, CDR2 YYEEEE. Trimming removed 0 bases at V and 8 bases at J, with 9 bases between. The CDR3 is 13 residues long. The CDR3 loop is CASSLGRAKPQHF. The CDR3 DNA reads TGTGCCAGCAGCTTGGGTAGGGCGAAGCCCCAGCATTTT.

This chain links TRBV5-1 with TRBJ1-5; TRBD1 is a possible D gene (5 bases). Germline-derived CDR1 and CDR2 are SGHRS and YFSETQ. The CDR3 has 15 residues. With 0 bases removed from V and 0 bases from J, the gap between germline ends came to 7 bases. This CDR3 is CASSLEGDSNQPQHF. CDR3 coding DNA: TGCGCCAGCAGCTTGGAAGGGGATAGCAATCAGCCCCAGCATTTT.

The CDR3 here is CASSLSGFSGNTIYF. CDR3 bases: TGTGCCAGCAGCTTGTCGGGTTTCTCTGGAAACACCATATATTTT. The rearrangement joins TRBV7-2 to TRBJ1-3, with D unresolved. The CDR3 extends over 15 amino acids. Germline CDR1 SGHTA, CDR2 FQGNSA. V lost 3 bases and J 0 bases, leaving 9 bases between the germline ends.

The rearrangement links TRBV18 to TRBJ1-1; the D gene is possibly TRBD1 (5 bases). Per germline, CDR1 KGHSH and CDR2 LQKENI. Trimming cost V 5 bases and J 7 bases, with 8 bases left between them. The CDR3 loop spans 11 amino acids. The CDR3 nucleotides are TGTGCCAGCTCAAAGGGGTATGAAGCTTTCTTT. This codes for CASSKGYEAFF.

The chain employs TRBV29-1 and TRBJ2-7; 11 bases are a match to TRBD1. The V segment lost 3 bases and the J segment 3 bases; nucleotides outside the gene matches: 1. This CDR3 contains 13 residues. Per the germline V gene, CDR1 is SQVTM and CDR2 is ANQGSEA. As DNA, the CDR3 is TGCAGCGTTGAGGGACAGGGGGGCTACGAGCAGTACTTC. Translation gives CSVEGQGGYEQYF.

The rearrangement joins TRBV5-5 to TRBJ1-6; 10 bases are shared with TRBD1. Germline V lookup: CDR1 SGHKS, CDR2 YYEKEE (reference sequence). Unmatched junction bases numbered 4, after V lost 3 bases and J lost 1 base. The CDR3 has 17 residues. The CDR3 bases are TGTGCCAGCAGCTCTCGACAGGGGGCGTCCTATAATTCACCCCTCCACTTT. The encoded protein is CASSSRQGASYNSPLHF.

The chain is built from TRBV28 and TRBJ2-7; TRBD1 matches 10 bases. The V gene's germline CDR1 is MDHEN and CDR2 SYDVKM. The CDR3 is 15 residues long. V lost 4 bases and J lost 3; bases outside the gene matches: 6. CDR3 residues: CASSSSGTGVYEQYF. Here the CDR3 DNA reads TGTGCCAGCAGTTCCTCAGGGACAGGGGTCTACGAGCAGTACTTC. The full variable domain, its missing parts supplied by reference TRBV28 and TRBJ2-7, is DVKVTQSSRYLVKRTGEKVFLECVQDMDHENMFWYRQDPGLGLRLIYFSYDVKMKEKGDIPEGYSVSREKKERFSLILESASTNQTSMYLCASSSSGTGVYEQYFGPGTRLTVT.

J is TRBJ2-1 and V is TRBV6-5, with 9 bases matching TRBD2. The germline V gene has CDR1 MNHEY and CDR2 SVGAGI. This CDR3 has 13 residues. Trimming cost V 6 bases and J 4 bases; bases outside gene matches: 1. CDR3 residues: CASRTSGYNEQFF. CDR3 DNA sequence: TGTGCCAGCAGGACTAGCGGATACAATGAGCAGTTCTTC.

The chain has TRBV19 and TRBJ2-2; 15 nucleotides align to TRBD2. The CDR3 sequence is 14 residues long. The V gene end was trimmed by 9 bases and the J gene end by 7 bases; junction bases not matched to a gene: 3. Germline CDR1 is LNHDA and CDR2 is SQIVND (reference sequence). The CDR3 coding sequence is TGTGCCAGGCGGACTAGCGGGAGGGGCGGGGAGCTGTTTTTT. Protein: CARRTSGRGGELFF.

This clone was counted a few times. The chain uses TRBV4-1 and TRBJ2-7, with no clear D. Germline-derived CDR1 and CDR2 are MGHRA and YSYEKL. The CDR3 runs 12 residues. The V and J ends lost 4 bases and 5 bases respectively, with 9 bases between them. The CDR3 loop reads CASSRSGDEQYF. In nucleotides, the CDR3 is TGCGCCAGCAGCCGGTCTGGGGACGAGCAGTACTTC.

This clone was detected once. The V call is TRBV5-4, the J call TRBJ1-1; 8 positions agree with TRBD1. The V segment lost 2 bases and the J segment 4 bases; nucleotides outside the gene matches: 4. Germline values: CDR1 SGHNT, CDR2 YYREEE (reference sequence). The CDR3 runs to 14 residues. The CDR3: CASSLTGGGTEAFF. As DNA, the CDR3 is TGTGCCAGCAGCTTAACAGGGGGGGGCACTGAAGCTTTCTTT.

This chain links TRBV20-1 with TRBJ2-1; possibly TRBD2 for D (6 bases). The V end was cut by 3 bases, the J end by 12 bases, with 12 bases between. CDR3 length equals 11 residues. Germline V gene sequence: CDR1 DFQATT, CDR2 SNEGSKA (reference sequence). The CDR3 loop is CSASQLALQFF. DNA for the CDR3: TGCAGTGCTAGCCAACTAGCCCTGCAGTTCTTC.

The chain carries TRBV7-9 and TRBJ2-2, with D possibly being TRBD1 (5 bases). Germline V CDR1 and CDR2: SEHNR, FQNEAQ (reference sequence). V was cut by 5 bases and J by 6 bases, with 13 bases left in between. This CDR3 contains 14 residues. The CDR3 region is CASSPQAGSGELFF. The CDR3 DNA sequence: TGTGCCAGCAGCCCGCAGGCAGGGTCCGGGGAGCTGTTTTTT.

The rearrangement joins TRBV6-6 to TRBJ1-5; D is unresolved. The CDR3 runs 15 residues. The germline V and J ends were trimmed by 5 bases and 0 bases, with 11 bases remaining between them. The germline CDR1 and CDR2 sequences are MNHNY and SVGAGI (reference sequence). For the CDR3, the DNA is TGTGCCAGCAGTAGCCCACCACTTAGCAATCAGCCCCAGCATTTT. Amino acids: CASSSPPLSNQPQHF.

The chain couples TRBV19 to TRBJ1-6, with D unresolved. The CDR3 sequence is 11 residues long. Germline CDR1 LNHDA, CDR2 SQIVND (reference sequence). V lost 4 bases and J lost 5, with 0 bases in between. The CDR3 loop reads CASSNNSPLHF. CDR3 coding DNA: TGTGCCAGTAGTAATAATTCACCCCTCCACTTT.

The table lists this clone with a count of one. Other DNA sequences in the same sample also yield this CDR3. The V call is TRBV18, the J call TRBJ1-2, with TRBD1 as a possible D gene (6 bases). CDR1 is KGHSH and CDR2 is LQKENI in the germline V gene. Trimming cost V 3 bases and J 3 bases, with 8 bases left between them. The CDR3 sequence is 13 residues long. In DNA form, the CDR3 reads TGTGCCAGCTCACCTCAGGGGTACTATGGCTACACCTTC. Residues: CASSPQGYYGYTF.

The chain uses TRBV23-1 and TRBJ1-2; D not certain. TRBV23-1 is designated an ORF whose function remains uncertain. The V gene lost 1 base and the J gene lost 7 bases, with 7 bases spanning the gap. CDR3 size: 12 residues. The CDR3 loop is CASSQLSVGYTF. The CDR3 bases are TGCGCCAGCAGTCAATTGTCGGTTGGCTACACCTTC.

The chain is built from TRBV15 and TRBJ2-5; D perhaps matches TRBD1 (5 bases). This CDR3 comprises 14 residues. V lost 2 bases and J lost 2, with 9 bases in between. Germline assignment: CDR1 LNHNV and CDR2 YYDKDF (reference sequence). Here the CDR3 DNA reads TGTGCCACCAGCAGAACAGGATCACAAGAGACCCAGTACTTC. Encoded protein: CATSRTGSQETQYF.

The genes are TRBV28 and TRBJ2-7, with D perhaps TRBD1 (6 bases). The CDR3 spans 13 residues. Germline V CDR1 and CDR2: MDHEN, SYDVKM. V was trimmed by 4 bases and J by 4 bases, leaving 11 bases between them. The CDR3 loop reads CASSYGTFYEQYF. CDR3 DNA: TGTGCCAGCAGTTATGGGACATTTTACGAGCAGTACTTC.

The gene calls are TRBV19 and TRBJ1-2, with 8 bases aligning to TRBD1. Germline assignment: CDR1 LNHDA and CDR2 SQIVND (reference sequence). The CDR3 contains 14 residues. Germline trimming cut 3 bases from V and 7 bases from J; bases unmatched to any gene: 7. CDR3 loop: CASSILSGGGGYTF. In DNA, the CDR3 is TGTGCCAGTAGTATTCTGTCAGGGGGCGGTGGCTACACCTTC.

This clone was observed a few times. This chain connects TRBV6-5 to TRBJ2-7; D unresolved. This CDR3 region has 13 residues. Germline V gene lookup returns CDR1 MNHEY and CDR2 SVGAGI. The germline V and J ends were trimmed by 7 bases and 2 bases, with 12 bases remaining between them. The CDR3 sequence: CASIADGPYEQYF. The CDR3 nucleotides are TGTGCCAGCATCGCCGACGGACCCTACGAGCAGTACTTC.

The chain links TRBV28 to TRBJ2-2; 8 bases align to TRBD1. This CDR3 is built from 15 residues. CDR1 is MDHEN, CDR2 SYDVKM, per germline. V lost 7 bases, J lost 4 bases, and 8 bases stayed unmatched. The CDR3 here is CASTQTGVGTGELFF. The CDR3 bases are TGTGCCAGCACCCAGACAGGGGTGGGCACCGGGGAGCTGTTTTTT.